These 20 T cell receptor beta chains originate from one sample sequenced in a study of blood T cell repertoires in COVID-19. The assay was immunoSEQ multiplex PCR, and TCRdb's table has in-frame clones only and misses some. The sample records approximately 450,000 clones, about 85% being singletons. The specimen was PBMCs or T cells enriched from blood (not recorded which). The source is a woman aged 18-30 years with acute COVID-19.

The chain recombines TRBV19 with TRBJ1-1; D may be TRBD1 (6 bases). The CDR3 sequence is 15 residues long. V was pared by 1 base and J by 5 bases, with 14 bases between. CDR1 LNHDA and CDR2 SQIVND come from the germline V gene (reference sequence). CDR3 DNA: TGTGCCAGTAGTATAGGGAGCAGGGGAGTGACTGAAGCTTTCTTT. Protein product: CASSIGSRGVTEAFF.

The rearrangement uses TRBV24-1 and TRBJ2-1; tentatively, D is TRBD1 (5 bases). The germline V gene encodes CDR1 KGHDR and CDR2 SFDVKD. The V end was cut by 3 bases, the J end by 0 bases, with 11 bases between. This CDR3 has 16 amino acids. This chain's CDR3 is CATSDAGGHSYNEQFF. The CDR3 nucleotides are TGTGCCACCAGTGATGCTGGCGGACACTCCTACAATGAGCAGTTCTTC.

V is TRBV27 and J is TRBJ1-2; weak D call: TRBD1 (5 bases). The CDR3 totals 16 residues. CDR1 is MNHEY and CDR2 is SMNVEV in the germline V gene (reference sequence). Trimming removed 7 bases at V and 7 bases at J, with 25 bases between. CDR3 DNA sequence: TGTGCCAGCACCATAAATTATGGACAAACAAGGTCTGGCTACACCTTC. This gives the protein CASTINYGQTRSGYTF.

CDR3 nucleotide sequence: TGTGCCAGTACCCCGGGACAGGGGAAGTCAGAGACCCAGTACTTC. Its protein is CASTPGQGKSETQYF. The chain joins TRBV19 to TRBJ2-5, with 10 positions matching TRBD1. The trim removed 7 bases at V and 4 bases at J, leaving 9 bases unmatched. This CDR3 spans 15 amino acids. CDR1 is LNHDA and CDR2 is SQIVND in the germline V gene (reference sequence). The full variable domain, with the rest looked up from reference TRBV19 and TRBJ2-5, is DGGITQSPKYLFRKEGQNVTLSCEQNLNHDAMYWYRQDPGQGLRLIYYSQIVNDFQKGDIAEGYSVSREKKESFPLTVTSAQKNPTAFYLCASTPGQGKSETQYFGPGTRLLVL.

Regarding this clone: This sample includes further DNA sequences coding for the same CDR3. The DNA of the CDR3 is TGTGCCAGCAGCCAGGGGACAGCTTACGAGCAGTACTTC. Encoded protein: CASSQGTAYEQYF. V gene TRBV3-1 (or the pseudogene TRBV3-2) combines with J gene TRBJ2-7, with 7 bases identical to TRBD1. Germline CDR1 LGHDT, CDR2 YNNKEL (reference sequence). V shed 3 bases and J 4 bases; nucleotides not matched to a gene: 3. This CDR3 is built from 13 residues.

The rearrangement joins TRBV10-2 to TRBJ1-5, with D perhaps TRBD1 (6 bases). Germline CDR1 is WSHSY and CDR2 is SAAADI. The CDR3 totals 14 residues. V was pared by 10 bases and J by 3 bases, with 16 bases between. The DNA of the CDR3 is TGCGCCACCCTAGAAGGACAGCTCAATCAGCCCCAGCATTTT. Translating it yields CATLEGQLNQPQHF.

This clone was observed a single time. The chain links TRBV5-6 to TRBJ2-7; tentative D call: TRBD2 (5 bases). The CDR3 is made up of 15 amino acids. With 0 bases removed from V and 5 bases from J, the gap between germline ends came to 15 bases. CDR1 SGHDT and CDR2 YYEEEE come from the germline V gene. CDR3 sequence (DNA): TGTGCCAGCAGCTTGGGGCAATACCGGGGTAACGAGCAGTACTTC. Its protein product is CASSLGQYRGNEQYF. Full variable domain (outside the CDR3, taken from reference TRBV5-6 and TRBJ2-7): DAGVTQSPTHLIKTRGQQVTLRCSPKSGHDTVSWYQQALGQGPQFIFQYYEEEERQRGNFPDRFSGHQFPNYSSELNVNALLLGDSALYLCASSLGQYRGNEQYFGPGTRLTVT.

This clone occurred once. CDR3 region: CASSQFRNYGYTF. The CDR3 DNA is TGTGCCAGCAGCCAATTCAGGAACTATGGCTACACCTTC. The genes are TRBV14 and TRBJ1-2; D is uncertain. Trimming cost V 2 bases and J 2 bases, with 6 bases left between them. This CDR3 has 13 residues. CDR1 is SGHDN and CDR2 is FVKESK in the germline V gene.

CDR3 residues: CASSPKGAFGEKLFF. The DNA of the CDR3 is TGTGCCAGCTCACCAAAGGGGGCGTTTGGGGAAAAACTGTTTTTT. This chain uses TRBV18 with TRBJ1-4; 7 bases agree with TRBD1. The CDR3 spans 15 residues. Looked up from germline, CDR1 is KGHSH and CDR2 is LQKENI. J lost 8 bases, V lost 2 bases, and 8 bases had no gene match.

This clone appeared a single time. V and J are TRBV7-9 and TRBJ1-4; D gene unclear. V was trimmed by 2 bases and J by 0 bases, leaving 10 bases between them. The germline gives CDR1 SEHNR, CDR2 FQNEAQ (reference sequence). The CDR3 sequence is 16 residues long. CDR3 region: CASSLSKRATNEKLFF. CDR3 coding DNA: TGTGCCAGCAGCTTATCTAAACGAGCAACTAATGAAAAACTGTTTTTT.

This clone was recorded once. V is TRBV29-1 and J is TRBJ1-1; 10 nucleotides agree with TRBD1. The V and J ends lost 7 bases and 1 base, in that order; junction bases with no gene match: 6. CDR1 and CDR2 from the germline V gene are SQVTM and ANQGSEA. This CDR3 spans 14 amino acids. CDR3 bases: TGCAGCGGTCACGACAGGGGGCAGAACACTGAAGCTTTCTTT. Protein product: CSGHDRGQNTEAFF.

The chain uses TRBV7-9 and TRBJ1-2; 8 bases align to TRBD1. This CDR3 has 16 residues. Germline V lookup: CDR1 SEHNR, CDR2 FQNEAQ (reference sequence). Unmatched junction bases numbered 9, after V lost 5 bases and J lost 1 base. The DNA for the CDR3 is TGTGCCAGCAGCCCCTGGAGGGACAGGAGTAACTATGGCTACACCTTC. As protein: CASSPWRDRSNYGYTF. Full variable domain (missing parts from reference TRBV7-9 and TRBJ1-2): DTGVSQNPRHKITKRGQNVTFRCDPISEHNRLYWYRQTLGQGPEFLTYFQNEAQLEKSRLLSDRFSAERPKGSFSTLEIQRTEQGDSAMYLCASSPWRDRSNYGYTFGSGTRLTVV.

This sequence joins TRBV9 and TRBJ2-3; D is possibly TRBD1 (5 bases). Trimming removed 3 bases from V and 2 bases from J, with 13 bases in between. In germline, CDR1 is SGDLS, CDR2 YYNGEE. The CDR3 consists of 15 residues. This chain's CDR3 is CASSGLSGATDTQYF. The CDR3 nucleotides read TGTGCCAGCAGCGGTTTAAGTGGGGCCACAGATACGCAGTATTTT. Full variable domain (outside the CDR3, taken from reference TRBV9 and TRBJ2-3): DSGVTQTPKHLITATGQRVTLRCSPRSGDLSVYWYQQSLDQGLQFLIQYYNGEERAKGNILERFSAQQFPDLHSELNLSSLELGDSALYFCASSGLSGATDTQYFGPGTRLTVL.

The chain couples TRBV30 to TRBJ1-2; TRBD1 might be the D (5 bases). The CDR3 is 15 residues long. Germline V gives CDR1 GTSNPN, CDR2 SVGIG (reference sequence). Trimming removed 5 bases from V and 1 base from J, with 17 bases in between. For the CDR3, the DNA is TGTGCCTGGGGTCGGGCGGGGGATAATAACTATGGCTACACCTTC. This codes for CAWGRAGDNNYGYTF.

The chain links TRBV9 to TRBJ2-5; 10 nucleotides align to TRBD2. The CDR3 spans 17 residues. The J segment lost 5 bases and the V segment lost 3 bases, leaving 13 bases of the junction unmatched. Germline assignment: CDR1 SGDLS and CDR2 YYNGEE. As DNA, the CDR3 is TGTGCCAGCAGCGGCTACGGGACTAGCGCAACAAGGGAGACCCAGTACTTC. It specifies CASSGYGTSATRETQYF.

J is TRBJ2-7 and V is TRBV7-8; 7 nucleotides align to TRBD1. V shed 1 base and J 7 bases; nucleotides not matched to a gene: 13. Germline V gene data show CDR1 as SGHVS and CDR2 as FQNEAQ. This CDR3 region has 16 residues. The CDR3 region is CASSLVRGQGLGEQYF. The CDR3 nucleotides read TGTGCCAGCAGCTTAGTGAGGGGGCAGGGTTTAGGTGAGCAGTACTTC. Combining the CDR3 with reference TRBV7-8 and TRBJ2-7 gives the whole variable domain GAGVSQSPRYKVAKRGQDVALRCDPISGHVSLFWYQQALGQGPEFLTYFQNEAQLDKSGLPSDRFFAERPEGSVSTLKIQRTQQEDSAVYLCASSLVRGQGLGEQYFGPGTRLTVT.

The chain recombines TRBV19 with TRBJ2-1, with 9 positions matching TRBD2. Per the germline V gene, CDR1 is LNHDA and CDR2 is SQIVND (reference sequence). V was clipped by 2 bases and J by 5 bases; unmatched bases: 13. This CDR3 spans 18 amino acids. CDR3 sequence reads: CASSISLAGPFKHNEQFF. The CDR3 DNA sequence: TGTGCCAGTAGTATAAGCCTAGCGGGACCCTTTAAGCACAATGAGCAGTTCTTC. The full variable domain, its missing parts supplied by reference TRBV19 and TRBJ2-1, is DGGITQSPKYLFRKEGQNVTLSCEQNLNHDAMYWYRQDPGQGLRLIYYSQIVNDFQKGDIAEGYSVSREKKESFPLTVTSAQKNPTAFYLCASSISLAGPFKHNEQFFGPGTRLTVL.

V and J are TRBV3-1 (or the pseudogene TRBV3-2) and TRBJ1-2; 7 bases agree with TRBD1. The CDR3 is 14 amino acids. Germline assignment: CDR1 LGHDT and CDR2 YNNKEL (reference sequence). V was clipped by 4 bases and J by 10 bases; unmatched bases: 12. CDR3 loop: CASSPRDSRTSYTF. CDR3 nucleotide sequence: TGTGCCAGCAGCCCCCGGGACAGCCGGACGTCCTACACCTTC.

This rearrangement joins TRBV4-2 to TRBJ2-5; a possible D gene is TRBD2 (6 bases). V shed 0 bases and J shed 7 bases, with 15 bases lying between them. The CDR3 totals 15 residues. The germline gives CDR1 LGHNA, CDR2 YNFKEQ. The CDR3 sequence: CASSQESGQGGTQYF. CDR3 nucleotides: TGTGCCAGCAGCCAAGAATCTGGGCAGGGAGGGACCCAGTACTTC.

The rearrangement joins TRBV6-1 to TRBJ2-7, with D tentatively TRBD1 (5 bases). V shed 6 bases and J shed 2 bases, with 8 bases lying between them. CDR1 is MNHNS, CDR2 SASEGT, per germline. CDR3 length: 12 amino acids. The CDR3 here is CASSGHTYEQYF. The CDR3, as DNA: TGTGCCAGCAGCGGACACACCTACGAGCAGTACTTC.